This entry concerns a single T cell receptor beta chain. Its specificity is not known. A much more abundant neighbour one base away suggests this may be a read error. As for time point: newly diagnosed GD, antithyroid drugs for less than 3 months. From PBMCs, RNA was extracted and then used to make the TCR library. This specimen belongs to a study of regulatory T cells in long-lasting Graves disease. Regarding the study as a whole: New patients shared fewer public clonotypes (around 880) than persistent patients did (approximately 2,700). Examination was confined to peripheral blood, excluding thyroid tissue.

CDR3-region Arm-PCR and iRepertoire HTBI primers produced the TCR beta libraries. TCRdb fed the multiplex PCR reads into MiXCR, producing one record per CDR3 protein. The table shows approximately 270,000 distinct CDR3 sequences, with 18% occurring only once. The sample was also linked to a second study, of T cells in Graves' hyperthyroidism and ophthalmopathy.

The input for sequencing was peripheral blood mononuclear cells (PBMCs), taken at new diagnosis, from a patient treated with antithyroid drugs. This receptor was obtained from a woman aged 25 to 39 with Graves disease.

The CDR3 reads CASSPQIWDTEDFF. CDR3 DNA: TGTGCCAGCAGCCCGCAAATTTGGGACACTGAAGATTTCTTT. V is TRBV7-9 and J is TRBJ1-1; tentatively, D is TRBD1 (6 bases). This CDR3 spans 14 amino acids. Per germline, CDR1 SEHNR and CDR2 FQNEAQ (reference sequence).